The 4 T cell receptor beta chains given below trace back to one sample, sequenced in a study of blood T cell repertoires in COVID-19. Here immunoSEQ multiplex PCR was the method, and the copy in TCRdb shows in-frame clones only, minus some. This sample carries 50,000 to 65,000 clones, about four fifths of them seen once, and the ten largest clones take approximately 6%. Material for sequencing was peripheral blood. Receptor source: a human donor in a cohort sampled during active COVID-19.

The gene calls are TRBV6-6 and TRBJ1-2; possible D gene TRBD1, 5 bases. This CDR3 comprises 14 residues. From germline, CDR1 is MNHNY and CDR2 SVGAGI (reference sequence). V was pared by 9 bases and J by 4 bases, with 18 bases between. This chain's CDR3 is CASTVIWGGYGYTF. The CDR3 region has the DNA TGTGCCAGTACAGTTATCTGGGGCGGCTATGGCTACACCTTC.

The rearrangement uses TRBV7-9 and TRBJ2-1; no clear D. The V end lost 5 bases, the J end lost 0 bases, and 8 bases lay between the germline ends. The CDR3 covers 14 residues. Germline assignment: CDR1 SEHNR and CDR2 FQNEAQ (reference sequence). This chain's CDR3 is CASSLASSYNEQFF. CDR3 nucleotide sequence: TGTGCCAGCAGCCTGGCAAGCTCCTACAATGAGCAGTTCTTC.

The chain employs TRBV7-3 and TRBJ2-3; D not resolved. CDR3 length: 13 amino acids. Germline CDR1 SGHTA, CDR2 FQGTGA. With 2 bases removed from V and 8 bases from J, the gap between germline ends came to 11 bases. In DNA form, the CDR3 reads TGTGCCAGCAGCTTATCCAACACCATTACGCAGTATTTT. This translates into CASSLSNTITQYF.

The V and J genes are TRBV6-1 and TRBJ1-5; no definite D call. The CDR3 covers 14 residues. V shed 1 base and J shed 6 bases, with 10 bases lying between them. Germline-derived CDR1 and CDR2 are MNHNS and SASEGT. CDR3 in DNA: TGTGCCAGCAGTGAAGTGTCCTTCGGTCAGCCCCAGCATTTT. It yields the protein CASSEVSFGQPQHF.